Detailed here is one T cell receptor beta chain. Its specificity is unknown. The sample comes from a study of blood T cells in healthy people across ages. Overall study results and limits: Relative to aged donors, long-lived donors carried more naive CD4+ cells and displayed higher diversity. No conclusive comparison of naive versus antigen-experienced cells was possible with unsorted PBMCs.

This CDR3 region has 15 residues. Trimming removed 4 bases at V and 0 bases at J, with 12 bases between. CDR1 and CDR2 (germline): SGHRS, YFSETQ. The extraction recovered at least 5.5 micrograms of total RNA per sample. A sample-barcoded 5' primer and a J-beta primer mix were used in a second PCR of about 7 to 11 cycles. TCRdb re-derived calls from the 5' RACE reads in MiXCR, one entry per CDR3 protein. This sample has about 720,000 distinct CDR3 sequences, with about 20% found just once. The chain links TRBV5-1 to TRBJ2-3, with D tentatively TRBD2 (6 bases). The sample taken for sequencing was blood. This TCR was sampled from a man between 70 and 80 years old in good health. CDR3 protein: CASSNLASSTDTQYF. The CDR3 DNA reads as TGCGCCAGCAGCAACCTAGCGTCTAGCACAGATACGCAGTATTTT.